This TCR beta chain originates from a study of naive and memory T cell subsets. Regarding the study as a whole: The power law exponent of TCR abundance differed between naive and memory cells. A clonotype means one alpha or beta sequence, not an alpha/beta pair. Especially in CD8 cells, naive repertoires contained a few larger clonotypes, possibly CD45RA-re-expressing memory cells.

The beta constant-region primer was an equimolar mix of two oligonucleotides covering TRBC1 and TRBC2. Four rounds of PCR amplified the ligated cDNA using nested alpha and beta constant-region primers plus SP2. TCRdb fed the UMI-ligation and nested PCR reads into MiXCR, producing one record per CDR3 protein. Here the sample spans roughly 97,000 distinct CDR3 sequences, about 14% being singletons. This clonotype was seen just once. The antigen is unknown. Just one base apart from a much larger clone, this may be a read error. This CDR3 contains 17 residues. V was pared by 5 bases and J by 4 bases, with 13 bases of the junction left unmatched.

Material: naive CD8+ T cells from blood. V and J are TRBV12-3 or TRBV12-4 and TRBJ1-4; 7 positions agree with TRBD1. The clonotype originates from a human donor in good health. Here the CDR3 reads CASSGTGAGVNNEKLFF. Written as DNA, the CDR3 is TGTGCCAGCAGTGGAACAGGGGCAGGAGTAAATAATGAAAAACTGTTTTTT.